This entry features one T cell receptor (beta chain) sequence. Antigen specificity is unknown. TCRdb re-called the multiplex PCR reads with MiXCR, one entry per CDR3 protein. The profile shows approximately 60,000 distinct CDR3 sequences, around 52% of them singletons. This entry is derived from a study of breast tumors, draining lymph nodes, adjacent tissues. General study findings and limits: Findings are consistent with lymph node origin and intratumoral expansion of most tumor T cells. Tumor T cell lymph node origin was a supported hypothesis, not proven. Compared with basal-like, luminal-like tumors shared significantly more repertoire with nontumor tissue. Tumors had less TCR diversity than lymph nodes, more than nontumor tissue.

Germline CDR1 is DFQATT and CDR2 is SNEGSKA (reference sequence). The length of the CDR3 is 15 residues. V was clipped by 0 bases and J by 2 bases, with 14 bases between them. This chain connects TRBV20-1 to TRBJ2-7; possible D gene TRBD1, 6 bases. Sequencing input: breast tumor tissue. This receptor was taken from a female donor with breast cancer. Some clones in this sample may be carry-over from other donors' samples. CDR3 bases: TGCAGTGCTAGAGATCCCTCGCCAGGGGCCTACGAGCAGTACTTC. Translated: CSARDPSPGAYEQYF.